This TCR beta chain is from a study of T-cell reconstitution after alpha-beta-depleted transplantation in children. A library of TCRbeta sequences, prepared with unique molecular identifiers, was generated. TCRdb re-derived calls from the PCR reads in MiXCR, one entry per CDR3 protein. The sample consists of fewer than 550,000 distinct CDR3 sequences, 15% to 20% of them appearing once. Study-level results: Once a year had passed after transplant, T-cell counts and diversity came mostly from newly produced T cells. It was surviving recipient T cells and thymic progenitors that gave some patients high TCRbeta diversity at day 60. Reportedly, alpha-beta T cells present about two months post-transplant originated from several hundred expanded clones of graft origin.

A note on this clonotype: Its antigen is not known.

This sample comprised PBMCs, mostly from graft donor cells, obtained 360 days after TCRalphabeta/CD19-depleted stem cell transplant. This TCR came from a boy in the first two years of life who had a stem cell transplant for Wiskott-Aldrich syndrome, so the T cells may come from the graft donor.

The CDR3 reads CATSDTSGPYEQFF. For the CDR3, the DNA is TGTGCCACCAGTGATACTTCCGGACCATATGAGCAGTTCTTC. The chain is built from TRBV24-1 and TRBJ2-1; D unclear. V was cut by 3 bases and J by 8 bases, with 13 bases left in between. The CDR3 runs to 14 residues. Germline CDR1 reads KGHDR; CDR2 reads SFDVKD.